This is a list of T cell receptor beta chains from one sample in a study of T cell responses to AZD1222 COVID-19 vaccine. The table came from immunoSEQ multiplex PCR; TCRdb's copy has only in-frame clones and leaves some out. The table has 120,000 or so clones, around 88% seen once. Sequenced here: peripheral blood, sampled on day 0 of MenACWY control vaccination. These receptor sequences come from an adult in good health. Each CDR3 is given with its conserved first and last residue. D genes are given only for firm matches. Rows may omit the clone size; those that give it use once, few, many or a size class.

abundance,len,v_gene,d_gene,j_gene,CDR3nt,CDR3aa
once,15,TRBV5-6,-,TRBJ2-3,TGTGCCAGCAGCTTGGTAGACTACCGCACAGATACGCAGTATTTT,CASSLVDYRTDTQYF
-,12,TRBV11-3,-,TRBJ1-6,TGTGCCAGCAGCCTACCGAACCATCCCCTCCACTTT,CASSLPNHPLHF
few,13,TRBV2,-,TRBJ1-3,TGTGCCAGCAGCAAAGACTCTGGAAACACCATATATTTT,CASSKDSGNTIYF
-,12,TRBV6-6,-,TRBJ2-5,TGTGCCACCAGTCGGCTAGCGGAGACCCAGTACTTC,CATSRLAETQYF
-,15,TRBV20-1,-,TRBJ2-1,TGCAGTGCTAGTGCCCTAGGTAACTCCTACAATGAGCAGTTCTTC,CSASALGNSYNEQFF
-,9,TRBV7-6,-,TRBJ1-1,TGTGCCAGCAGCTTACAGGACCTCTTT,CASSLQDLF
-,16,TRBV11-2,TRBD2,TRBJ2-1,TGTGCCAGCAGCCGTCGGACTAGCGGGAGCTACAATGAGCAGTTCTTC,CASSRRTSGSYNEQFF
-,17,TRBV27,-,TRBJ1-6,TGTGCCAGCAGTTTCACGGGATTGAGAGCAGATAATTCACCCCTCCACTTT,CASSFTGLRADNSPLHF
-,17,TRBV5-4,TRBD2,TRBJ2-2,TGTGCCAGCAGCCGGACTAGCGGGAGAGGCGGCACCGGGGAGCTGTTTTTT,CASSRTSGRGGTGELFF
once,14,TRBV6-5,TRBD1,TRBJ1-2,TGTGCCAGCGCGGGGACAGGGGGAGGCTATGGCTACACCTTC,CASAGTGGGYGYTF
-,13,TRBV12-3/TRBV12-4,-,TRBJ2-3,TGTGCCAGCAGTTTACCACCGTCTGCTACGCAGTATTTT,CASSLPPSATQYF
-,13,TRBV19,TRBD1,TRBJ1-5,TGTGCCAGTGTGGGACAGTTGAATCAGCCCCAGCATTTT,CASVGQLNQPQHF
few,12,TRBV10-2,-,TRBJ1-2,TGCGCCAGCATGAAGGACAGTTATGGCTACACCTTC,CASMKDSYGYTF
once,15,TRBV7-2,TRBD2,TRBJ2-2,TGTGCCAGCAGCCGCGGACTAGGTTACACCGGGGAGCTGTTTTTT,CASSRGLGYTGELFF
-,17,TRBV5-1,-,TRBJ1-2,TGCGCCAGCAGCCCCAGGGGTGGGGGAAAGTTGGACTATGGCTACACCTTC,CASSPRGGGKLDYGYTF
-,18,TRBV4-3,-,TRBJ2-7,TGCGCCAGCAGCCAAGGGGCCTATAGGCAGGGAGAGGTCTACGAGCAGTACTTC,CASSQGAYRQGEVYEQYF
-,16,TRBV18,-,TRBJ1-2,TGTGCCAGCTCACCACCGTCCAGCCAAAATTTCTATGGCTACACCTTC,CASSPPSSQNFYGYTF
-,12,TRBV15,-,TRBJ1-6,TGTGCCACCAGCACCACAAATTCACCCCTCCACTTT,CATSTTNSPLHF
-,11,TRBV7-6,-,TRBJ1-1,TGTGCCAGCAGCTTAGTGGGTGGGGCTTTCTTT,CASSLVGGAFF
few,12,TRBV7-9,-,TRBJ2-3,TGTGCCAGCACCCCGAGGACAGATACGCAGTATTTT,CASTPRTDTQYF
-,14,TRBV5-6,-,TRBJ1-1,TGTGCCAGCAGCTTGGTAGGTAGGAGGACTGAAGCTTTCTTT,CASSLVGRRTEAFF
once,14,TRBV27,TRBD1,TRBJ1-2,TGTGCCAGCAGTTCGCGACAGGGGGCGAACGGCTACACCTTC,CASSSRQGANGYTF
once,14,TRBV2,TRBD2,TRBJ2-1,TGTGCCAGCAGTGAGTGGGGGACTAGTACCGAGCAGTTCTTC,CASSEWGTSTEQFF
once,15,TRBV6-5,TRBD1,TRBJ1-2,TGTGCCAGCAGTTATGCGGGACAGGCGAACTATGGCTACACCTTC,CASSYAGQANYGYTF
-,14,TRBV6-2/TRBV6-3,TRBD1,TRBJ1-2,TGTGCCAGCAGCACGGACAGGGGTGGCTATGGCTACACCTTC,CASSTDRGGYGYTF
-,14,TRBV15,-,TRBJ1-4,TGTGCCACCAGCGTCCGGGACCCTAATGAAAAACTGTTTTTT,CATSVRDPNEKLFF
once,13,TRBV19,-,TRBJ1-5,TGTGCCAGTAGTAGTGTCAGGAATCAGCCCCAGCATTTT,CASSSVRNQPQHF
-,14,TRBV11-3,-,TRBJ2-7,TGTGCCAGCAGCTTAGGAGTTACGGGATACGAGCAGTACTTC,CASSLGVTGYEQYF
-,13,TRBV7-2,-,TRBJ1-2,TGTGCCAGCAGCCCAGGGACTAACTATGGCTACACCTTC,CASSPGTNYGYTF
-,14,TRBV6-1,-,TRBJ1-5,TGTGCCAGCAGTGAAGGGGTTTCGGGTCAGCCCCAGCATTTT,CASSEGVSGQPQHF
-,14,TRBV2,-,TRBJ1-1,TGTGCCAGCAGCGGGAGTAGCGGGAACACTGAAGCTTTCTTT,CASSGSSGNTEAFF
-,14,TRBV15,-,TRBJ2-6,TGTGCCACCAGCAGAGCTTCTGGGGCCAACGTCCTGACTTTC,CATSRASGANVLTF
-,12,TRBV12-3/TRBV12-4,-,TRBJ2-1,TGTGCCAGCAGTCGAATTGGGATTGAGCAGTTCTTC,CASSRIGIEQFF
-,12,TRBV5-3,-,TRBJ2-7,TGTGCCAGAAGCCCAAACGCCTACGAGCAGTACTTC,CARSPNAYEQYF
-,14,TRBV14,-,TRBJ2-1,TGTGCCAGCAGCCAGCCTTCGGATCACAATGAGCAGTTCTTC,CASSQPSDHNEQFF
few,13,TRBV7-2,-,TRBJ2-3,TGTGCCAGCAGCTTAGGAGAGGGAAGTACGCAGTATTTT,CASSLGEGSTQYF
-,16,TRBV27,TRBD2,TRBJ2-1,TGTGCCAGCAGTTTAAGTAGCGGGGACTCCTACAATGAGCAGTTCTTC,CASSLSSGDSYNEQFF
-,13,TRBV7-7,-,TRBJ2-3,TGTGCCAGCAGCACAGGACACACAGATACGCAGTATTTT,CASSTGHTDTQYF
once,16,TRBV6-5,TRBD2,TRBJ2-3,TGTGCCAGCAGTTACTCTAGCGGGAGGGGCACAGATACGCAGTATTTT,CASSYSSGRGTDTQYF
-,15,TRBV5-1,TRBD2,TRBJ2-7,TGCGCCAGCAGCTCGTCTAGCGGGTCTTCCTACGAGCAGTACTTC,CASSSSSGSSYEQYF
-,16,TRBV3-1/TRBV3-2,-,TRBJ2-2,TGTGCCAGCAGCCTCCCCGACAGCCCACACACCGGGGAGCTGTTTTTT,CASSLPDSPHTGELFF
once,14,TRBV19,-,TRBJ2-3,TGTGCCAGTAGGGCAGGACTCAGCACAGATACGCAGTATTTT,CASRAGLSTDTQYF
-,20,TRBV3-1/TRBV3-2,-,TRBJ2-6,TGTGCCAGCAGCCAAGATTCGGGGGGCGGACCACTCTCTGGGGCCAACGTCCTGACTTTC,CASSQDSGGGPLSGANVLTF
-,15,TRBV5-1,-,TRBJ1-6,TGCGCCAGCAGCCGAGGGGGGAATCAGAATTCACCCCTCCACTTT,CASSRGGNQNSPLHF
-,16,TRBV7-9,-,TRBJ1-4,TGTGCCAGCAGCGATGGGGTATACGTGGCTAATGAAAAACTGTTTTTT,CASSDGVYVANEKLFF